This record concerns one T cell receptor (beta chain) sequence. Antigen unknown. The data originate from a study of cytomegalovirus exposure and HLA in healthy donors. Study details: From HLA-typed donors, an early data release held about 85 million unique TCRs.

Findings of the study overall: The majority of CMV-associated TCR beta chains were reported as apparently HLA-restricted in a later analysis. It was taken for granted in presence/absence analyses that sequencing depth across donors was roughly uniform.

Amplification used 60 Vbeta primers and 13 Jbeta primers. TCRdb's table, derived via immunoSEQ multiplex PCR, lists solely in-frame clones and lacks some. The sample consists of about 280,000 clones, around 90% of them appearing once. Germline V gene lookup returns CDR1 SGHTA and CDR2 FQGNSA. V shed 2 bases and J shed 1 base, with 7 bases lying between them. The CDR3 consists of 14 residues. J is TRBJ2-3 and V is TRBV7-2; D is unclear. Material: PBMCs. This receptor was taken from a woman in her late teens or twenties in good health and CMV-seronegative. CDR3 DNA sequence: TGTGCCAGCAGCTTAAGTCAGGGCACAGATACGCAGTATTTT. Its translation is CASSLSQGTDTQYF.